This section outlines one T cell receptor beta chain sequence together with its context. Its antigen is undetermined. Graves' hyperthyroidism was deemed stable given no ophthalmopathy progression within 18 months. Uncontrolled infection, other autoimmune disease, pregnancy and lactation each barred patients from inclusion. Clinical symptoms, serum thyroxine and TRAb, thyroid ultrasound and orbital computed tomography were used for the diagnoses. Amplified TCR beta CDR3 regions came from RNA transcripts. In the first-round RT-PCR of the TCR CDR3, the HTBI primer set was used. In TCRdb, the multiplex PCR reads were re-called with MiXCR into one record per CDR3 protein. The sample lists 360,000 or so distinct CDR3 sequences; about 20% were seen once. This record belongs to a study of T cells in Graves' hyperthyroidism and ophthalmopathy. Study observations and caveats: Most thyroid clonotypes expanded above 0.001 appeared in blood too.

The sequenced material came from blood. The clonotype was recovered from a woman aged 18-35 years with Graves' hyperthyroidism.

The DNA for the CDR3 is TGTGCCAGCAGTTCTAGCGGGAGGTCTGGCGAGCAGTACTTC. Translation: CASSSSGRSGEQYF. This sequence joins TRBV12-3 or TRBV12-4 and TRBJ2-7; 11 bases fit TRBD2. The CDR3 spans 14 residues. V was clipped by 4 bases and J by 6 bases; unmatched bases: 5.